This record covers a single TCR beta chain. Its antigen is still unknown. The table came from immunoSEQ multiplex PCR; TCRdb's copy has only in-frame clones and leaves some out. Of over 150,000 clones in the sample, 70% to 90% are singletons; the top ten hold around a tenth. The data belong to a study of T cell responses to AZD1222 COVID-19 vaccine. Study-level points and caveats: It should be noted that donors were predominantly white British and more often female, and clonal diversity was possibly underestimated. Seropositive AZD1222 recipients at baseline numbered only five or six. Repertoire collection took place solely once the T cell response had peaked.

The V and J ends lost 5 bases and 1 base respectively, with 4 bases between them. Germline CDR1 reads MNHEY; CDR2 reads SMNVEV (reference sequence). The length of the CDR3 is 12 residues. Investigators merged groups given second doses at roughly 4 or roughly 12 weeks. The chain has TRBV27 and TRBJ2-3; no firm D call. The source material was peripheral blood, sampled 28 days after the second AZD1222 dose. The receptor was isolated from an adult who received the AZD1222 COVID-19 vaccine. The CDR3 here is CASSPGTDTQYF. As DNA, the CDR3 is TGTGCCAGCAGTCCCGGCACAGATACGCAGTATTTT.